Below are 19 T cell receptor beta chains sequenced from a single sample in a study of T cells in Graves' hyperthyroidism and ophthalmopathy. RNA transcripts gave rise to amplified TCR beta CDR3 regions. The primer set for the first-round RT-PCR of the TCR CDR3 was HTBI. MiXCR was run by TCRdb on the multiplex PCR reads, yielding one entry per CDR3 protein. The sample comprises under 250,000 distinct CDR3 sequences, 15% to 20% of which are singletons, and 50% rests with the top ten. Sequencing used blood. The receptors here all came from a man aged 45-60 years with Graves' hyperthyroidism.

The rearrangement uses TRBV10-3 and TRBJ2-3, with 7 bases identical to TRBD2. This CDR3 region has 16 residues. The V and J ends lost 6 bases and 4 bases, in that order; junction bases with no gene match: 13. Germline CDR1 reads ENHRY; CDR2 reads SYGVKD. CDR3 loop: CAIRKESNGRSDTQYF. The CDR3 DNA sequence: TGTGCCATCAGGAAAGAGTCGAACGGGAGGTCAGATACGCAGTATTTT.

The chain has TRBV10-3 and TRBJ2-2; TRBD1 aligns across 7 bases. The CDR3 has 14 amino acids. The trim removed 4 bases at V and 4 bases at J, leaving 3 bases unmatched. Germline CDR1 and CDR2: ENHRY and SYGVKD. The CDR3, as DNA: TGTGCCATCAGTGCGGGACAGTTCACCGGGGAGCTGTTTTTT. Translation gives CAISAGQFTGELFF.

This clonotype was seen more than once but under ten times. This chain joins TRBV3-1 and TRBJ2-7; D assignment may be TRBD1 or TRBD2 (5 bases each). V was pared by 0 bases and J by 7 bases, with 19 bases between. Germline CDR1 and CDR2: LGHDT and YNNKEL (reference sequence). The CDR3 loop spans 16 amino acids. The CDR3 coding sequence is TGTGCCAGCAGCCAAGAGGGGCGCCAAATAACGGGGGAGCAGTACTTC. It is translated as CASSQEGRQITGEQYF.

This clonotype was seen many times. The genes are TRBV2 and TRBJ2-7; D is tentatively TRBD1 or TRBD2 (5 bases each). Trimming removed 8 bases from V and 2 bases from J, with 19 bases in between. From germline, CDR1 is SNHLY and CDR2 FYNNEI. The CDR3 extends over 15 amino acids. As DNA, the CDR3 is TGTGCCAGCCTAGAAAATATGGGGGTCCCCTACGAGCAGTACTTC. Protein: CASLENMGVPYEQYF.

This clonotype turned up a few times. CDR3 region: CASSVQTSATYNEQFF. CDR3 in DNA: TGTGCCAGCAGCGTACAGACTAGCGCTACCTACAATGAGCAGTTCTTC. The chain joins TRBV9 to TRBJ2-1; 8 bases match TRBD2. After removal of 1 base from V and 2 bases from J, the junction contained 5 bases not matched to a gene. The CDR3 is 16 residues long. The germline gives CDR1 SGDLS, CDR2 YYNGEE. Based on the CDR3 plus reference TRBV9 and TRBJ2-1, the full variable domain is DSGVTQTPKHLITATGQRVTLRCSPRSGDLSVYWYQQSLDQGLQFLIQYYNGEERAKGNILERFSAQQFPDLHSELNLSSLELGDSALYFCASSVQTSATYNEQFFGPGTRLTVL.

The chain is built from TRBV27 and TRBJ2-1, with 8 bases aligning to TRBD2. The V gene's germline CDR1 is MNHEY and CDR2 SMNVEV (reference sequence). Losses at the gene ends were 6 bases for V and 4 bases for J; bases not matched to a gene: 11. CDR3 size: 16 residues. In nucleotides, the CDR3 is TGTGCCAGCAGAGCCCCCCTAGCGGGTCTTTACAATGAGCAGTTCTTC. This encodes CASRAPLAGLYNEQFF.

This clonotype was seen ten or more times. V gene TRBV28 combines with J gene TRBJ1-1; D unresolved. This CDR3 has 13 amino acids. The germline V gene encodes CDR1 MDHEN and CDR2 SYDVKM. Trimming left V 3 bases short and J 0 bases short, with 5 bases between. The CDR3 spells CASSFEVNTEAFF. The CDR3 nucleotides are TGTGCCAGCAGTTTTGAAGTGAACACTGAAGCTTTCTTT.

The chain employs TRBV19 and TRBJ2-1; 9 bases line up with TRBD2. Trimming at V came to 1 base and at J to 8 bases, leaving 6 bases not matched to a gene. Germline CDR1 reads LNHDA; CDR2 reads SQIVND (reference sequence). The CDR3 is 15 residues long. The CDR3 is CASSIGLAGFDEQFF. The CDR3 bases are TGTGCCAGTAGTATAGGTCTAGCGGGGTTTGATGAGCAGTTCTTC. Full variable domain (rest looked up from reference TRBV19 and TRBJ2-1): DGGITQSPKYLFRKEGQNVTLSCEQNLNHDAMYWYRQDPGQGLRLIYYSQIVNDFQKGDIAEGYSVSREKKESFPLTVTSAQKNPTAFYLCASSIGLAGFDEQFFGPGTRLTVL.

V and J are TRBV6-1 and TRBJ1-2; TRBD1 matches at 7 bases. This CDR3 contains 14 residues. Germline CDR1 and CDR2: MNHNS and SASEGT. With V trimmed by 5 bases and J by 5 bases, 8 bases remained unmatched. In nucleotides, the CDR3 is TGTGCCAGCAGTTCCCCCGGGACAGAATATGGCTACACCTTC. Translated: CASSSPGTEYGYTF.

This clonotype has at least ten counts. This chain connects TRBV7-2 to TRBJ2-6; D not resolved. Germline V lookup: CDR1 SGHTA, CDR2 FQGNSA. This CDR3 contains 15 residues. Between the trimmed V and J ends, which lost 1 base and 1 base, there was a span of 5 bases. This CDR3 is CASSLVVSGANVLTF. DNA of the CDR3: TGTGCCAGCAGCTTAGTCGTATCTGGGGCCAACGTCCTGACTTTC.

This clonotype was seen repeatedly, ten times or more. The chain employs TRBV30 and TRBJ2-2, with TRBD1 identical over 7 bases. V was clipped by 0 bases and J by 5 bases; unmatched bases: 6. The CDR3 contains 15 residues. In germline, CDR1 is GTSNPN, CDR2 SVGIG (reference sequence). The CDR3 bases are TGTGCCTGGAGTGTCGAGACAGGGTATACCGGGGAGCTGTTTTTT. Residues: CAWSVETGYTGELFF.

This clonotype showed up just a few times. The chain is built from TRBV20-1 and TRBJ2-3; maybe TRBD2 (6 bases). The CDR3 consists of 13 residues. V lost 3 bases to trimming and J lost 3 bases, with 10 bases between them. Germline V CDR1 and CDR2: DFQATT, SNEGSKA (reference sequence). The CDR3 DNA sequence: TGCAGTGCTAGGGGGACTGCTACAGATACGCAGTATTTT. Translating gives CSARGTATDTQYF.

Only a few counts were recorded for this clonotype. The chain combines TRBV14 with TRBJ2-5; D not certain. The CDR3 totals 16 residues. Looked up from germline, CDR1 is SGHDN and CDR2 is FVKESK. V was clipped by 1 base and J by 5 bases, with 17 bases between them. The CDR3 reads CASSQGLALIMETQYF. Written as DNA, the CDR3 is TGTGCCAGCAGCCAAGGGTTGGCCCTCATTATGGAGACCCAGTACTTC. The whole variable domain, filled in from reference TRBV14 and TRBJ2-5, reads EAGVTQFPSHSVIEKGQTVTLRCDPISGHDNLYWYRRVMGKEIKFLLHFVKESKQDESGMPNNRFLAERTGGTYSTLKVQPAELEDSGVYFCASSQGLALIMETQYFGPGTRLLVL.

This clonotype was found many times. The chain uses TRBV28 and TRBJ1-2; possible D gene TRBD1, 5 bases. The CDR3 runs 15 residues. Germline-derived CDR1 and CDR2 are MDHEN and SYDVKM. V was pared by 4 bases and J by 2 bases, with 14 bases between. The CDR3 sequence: CASSYPGTVNYGYTF. CDR3 sequence (DNA): TGTGCCAGCAGTTACCCCGGGACCGTGAACTATGGCTACACCTTC.

The V call is TRBV14, the J call TRBJ2-7; D remains unclear. Germline V gene data show CDR1 as SGHDN and CDR2 as FVKESK. Trimming removed 2 bases at V and 2 bases at J, with 10 bases between. This CDR3 is 14 amino acids long. For the CDR3, the DNA is TGTGCCAGCAGCCAACACGCCCCCCCCTACGAGCAGTACTTC. The encoded protein is CASSQHAPPYEQYF.

The J gene is TRBJ2-7, the V gene TRBV6-2 or TRBV6-3; weak D call: TRBD1 (6 bases). Per germline, CDR1 MNHEY and CDR2 SVGEGT. This CDR3 comprises 14 residues. Between the trimmed V and J ends, which lost 2 bases and 4 bases, there was a span of 12 bases. The CDR3 here is CASSYEGEIYEQYF. For the CDR3, the DNA is TGTGCCAGCAGTTACGAGGGGGAGATTTACGAGCAGTACTTC.

This clonotype came up many times. The chain has TRBV11-2 and TRBJ2-6, with no clear D. The CDR3 is 14 amino acids. V was pared by 5 bases and J by 3 bases, with 8 bases between. The germline V gene has CDR1 SGHAT and CDR2 FQNNGV. The CDR3 bases are TGTGCCAGCAGCCCCGAAATTGGGGCCAACGTCCTGACTTTC. As protein: CASSPEIGANVLTF.

Many counts were recorded for this clonotype. The chain has TRBV5-1 and TRBJ1-2; 10 nucleotides agree with TRBD1. Germline V CDR1 and CDR2: SGHRS, YFSETQ. V dropped 4 bases and J dropped 3; count of bases not matched to a gene: 12. This CDR3 region has 17 residues. CDR3 nucleotide sequence: TGCGCCAGCAGCAATCCGGGACAGGGGTTTTTGGACTATGGCTACACCTTC. Translating gives CASSNPGQGFLDYGYTF.

The V gene is TRBV20-1, the J gene TRBJ2-3; 10 nucleotides match TRBD2. The CDR3 sequence is 15 residues long. V gave up 6 bases and J gave up 0 bases; unmatched junction bases: 6. Germline V gene sequence: CDR1 DFQATT, CDR2 SNEGSKA (reference sequence). The CDR3 region has the DNA TGCAGTGCCTGGACTAGCGGAACTAGCACAGATACGCAGTATTTT. Translated: CSAWTSGTSTDTQYF.